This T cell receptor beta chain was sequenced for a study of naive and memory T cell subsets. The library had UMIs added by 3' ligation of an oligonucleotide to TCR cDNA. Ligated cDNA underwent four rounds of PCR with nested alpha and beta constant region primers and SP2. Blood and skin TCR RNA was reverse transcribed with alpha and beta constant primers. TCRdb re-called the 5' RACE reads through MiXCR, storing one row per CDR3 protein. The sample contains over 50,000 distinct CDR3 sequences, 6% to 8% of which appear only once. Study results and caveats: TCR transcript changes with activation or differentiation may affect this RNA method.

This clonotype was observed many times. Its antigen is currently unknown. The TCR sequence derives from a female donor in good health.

CDR3 nucleotide sequence: TGTGCCAGCAGCTTACGAGCGGGAACCCAACGTACCGGGGAGCTGTTTTTT. Translating gives CASSLRAGTQRTGELFF. The chain couples TRBV7-8 to TRBJ2-2, with 7 bases fitting TRBD2. The V and J ends lost 2 bases and 5 bases, in that order; junction bases with no gene match: 11. Per germline, CDR1 SGHVS and CDR2 FQNEAQ. There are 17 residues in the CDR3.